This is a list of T cell receptor beta chains from one sample in a study of human T cells and chemical hapten exposure. TCRdb called the RACE reads again in MiXCR, with one record for every CDR3 protein. The table lists about 360,000 distinct CDR3 sequences, approximately 6.3% of them singletons. Sequences were derived from whole blood, sampled in connection with sensitization to the hapten diphenylcyclopropenone (DPC). These receptors were obtained from a woman aged 18-29 years with alopecia areata. Some clones in this sample may be carry-over from other donors' samples. The CDR3 runs from the conserved cysteine through the conserved F or W. The D gene is left open where the match is weak. Some rows have no size entry. The others give once, few or many, or a class for an expanded clone.

d_call j_call cdr3_length v_call clone_size cdr3_nt cdr3_aa
. TRBJ2-2 16 TRBV6-4 few TGTGCCAGCAGTCTCCGGGCCGTCCGTGACACCGGGGAGCTGTTTTTT CASSLRAVRDTGELFF
TRBD1 TRBJ1-5 14 TRBV5-6 . TGTGCCAGCAGCTTCGGACAGGGCGATCAGCCCCAGCATTTT CASSFGQGDQPQHF
TRBD2 TRBJ2-3 14 TRBV20-1 many TGCAGTGCTTCCAAGCGGGGCCGCACAGATACGCAGTATTTT CSASKRGRTDTQYF
TRBD1 TRBJ2-7 16 TRBV7-8 . TGTGCCAGCAGCCCTAGAAGGGACAGGGCTTCCTACGAGCAGTACTTC CASSPRRDRASYEQYF
TRBD2 TRBJ2-7 16 TRBV6-2/TRBV6-3 . TGTGCCAGCACCCCTAGTAGGACTAGCGTTGCCTACGAGCAGTACTTC CASTPSRTSVAYEQYF
. TRBJ1-1 11 TRBV5-4 few TGTGCCAGGGTCCCCCGCCTCTGGGCTTTCTTT CARVPRLWAFF
. TRBJ1-5 13 TRBV5-1 . TGCGCCATCACCAGGGATAGCAATCAGCCCCAGCATTTT CAITRDSNQPQHF
TRBD1 TRBJ1-3 19 TRBV6-1 many TGTGCCAGCAGTCAGGGGACAGGACCGTTACCGAACTCTGGAAACACCATATATTTT CASSQGTGPLPNSGNTIYF
. TRBJ1-2 15 TRBV4-1 few TGCGCCAGCAGCCAAGATCCCCACAGGGACTATGGCTACACCTTC CASSQDPHRDYGYTF
TRBD2 TRBJ2-1 13 TRBV10-3 . TGTGCCATCAGAGCGGGGGGGAACAATGAGCAGTTCTTC CAIRAGGNNEQFF
TRBD2 TRBJ2-1 18 TRBV6-2/TRBV6-3 many TGTGCCAGCAGCAACGGACTAGCGGGGGCCTTCTCCTACAATGAGCAGTTCTTC CASSNGLAGAFSYNEQFF
. TRBJ2-7 12 TRBV28 few TGTGCCAGCAATCTCCAGGGCTACGAGCAGTACTTC CASNLQGYEQYF
TRBD1 TRBJ2-2 16 TRBV7-9 many TGTGCCAGCAGCTTGAGGGACAGCTCAAACACCGGGGAGCTGTTTTTT CASSLRDSSNTGELFF
TRBD2 TRBJ2-3 16 TRBV20-1 few TGCAGTGCTAGAGATAAGCGGGGGTTACGCACAGATACGCAGTATTTT CSARDKRGLRTDTQYF
. TRBJ2-2 11 TRBV27 few TGTGCCAGCATTGAGGCCGGGGAGCTGTTTTTT CASIEAGELFF
. TRBJ2-4 19 TRBV7-8 few TGTGCCAGCAGCTCCCCCAGGGGCGGGGGCCATCAAGCCAAAAACATTCAGTACTTC CASSSPRGGGHQAKNIQYF
TRBD2 TRBJ2-3 15 TRBV9 few TGTGCCAGCAGCATAGCCGGGGGGGCCAAGTATACGCAGTATTTT CASSIAGGAKYTQYF
TRBD1 TRBJ1-1 16 TRBV12-5 few TGTGCTAGTGGTCATTGGGACAGGGGCTGGAACACTGAAGCTTTCTTT CASGHWDRGWNTEAFF
. TRBJ2-1 17 TRBV7-9 few TGTGCCAGCACTACCGGTAGGCGGGGGCCGGAATACAATGAGCAGTTCTTC CASTTGRRGPEYNEQFF
. TRBJ2-1 15 TRBV19 few TGTGCCAGTAGTATAGGCGAGGGACGGTACAATGAGCAGTTCTTC CASSIGEGRYNEQFF
. TRBJ2-3 14 TRBV21-1 many TGTGCCAGCACCCCGAGGATGTGTACAGATACGCAGTATTTT CASTPRMCTDTQYF
. TRBJ2-7 14 TRBV18 . TGTGCCAGCTCACCCCGGACGGATTCCTACGAGCAGTACTTC CASSPRTDSYEQYF
TRBD1 TRBJ1-1 14 TRBV5-5 many TGTGCCAGCAGCTACTGGACAGGGGGCACTGAAGCTTTCTTT CASSYWTGGTEAFF
. TRBJ2-2 13 TRBV7-9 many TGTGCCAGCAGCCGCCAGAACACCGGGGAGCTGTTTTTT CASSRQNTGELFF
TRBD2 TRBJ2-1 15 TRBV5-1 few TGCGCCAGCAGCTCAACGGGGGGACCCTACAATGAGCAGTTCTTC CASSSTGGPYNEQFF
TRBD2 TRBJ2-3 15 TRBV20-1 . TGCAGTGCCAAGCGGGACGGGGGGGCCGTAGATACGCAGTATTTT CSAKRDGGAVDTQYF
TRBD2 TRBJ2-4 17 TRBV27 many TGTGCCAGCAGTTCCCTCCTGACTAGCGGGGGAATAAACATTCAGTACTTC CASSSLLTSGGINIQYF
TRBD1 TRBJ1-1 14 TRBV27 . TGTGCCAGCAGTGGGGGGACAGGGCGGTCTAAAGCTTTCTTT CASSGGTGRSKAFF
. TRBJ2-2 15 TRBV20-1 . TGCAGTGCTGCAAAGGGGGCAGGGGAGGCCGGGGAGCTGTTTTTT CSAAKGAGEAGELFF
. TRBJ2-3 16 TRBV4-1 few TGCGCCAGCAGCCCCGGAAGGGGGGCGCGCACAGATACGCAGTATTTT CASSPGRGARTDTQYF
TRBD1 TRBJ2-1 14 TRBV20-1 . TGCAGTGCTAGACGGGACAGGGGTTGGAATGAGCAGTTCTTC CSARRDRGWNEQFF
. TRBJ2-5 14 TRBV7-9 few TGTGCCAGCAGCTTATTCTCGAGTCAGGAGACCCAGTACTTC CASSLFSSQETQYF
TRBD1 TRBJ1-5 16 TRBV5-6 . TGTGCCAGCAGCCGAGTCACAGGGGGCGGATTGCAGCCCCAGCATTTT CASSRVTGGGLQPQHF
. TRBJ2-6 19 TRBV4-1 many TGCGCCAGCAGCCATAGCACATCGGGACGCTCCTCTGGGGCCAACGTCCTGACTTTC CASSHSTSGRSSGANVLTF
. TRBJ2-3 16 TRBV4-3 . TGCGCCAGCAGCCAAGAGGGCGGCCCAAGCACAGATACGCAGTATTTT CASSQEGGPSTDTQYF
TRBD1 TRBJ1-1 14 TRBV11-2 many TGTGCCAGCAGCACACAGACAGGGGGTACTGAAGCTTTCTTT CASSTQTGGTEAFF
. TRBJ1-5 19 TRBV12-3/TRBV12-4 many TGTGCCAGCAGTTTAAGTTGGGGTTCGGCGCCCCCGAAGGATCAGCCCCAGCATTTT CASSLSWGSAPPKDQPQHF
. TRBJ1-5 13 TRBV12-3/TRBV12-4 . TGTGCCAGCAGGAAAGAGGGCAATCAGCCCCAGCATTTT CASRKEGNQPQHF
. TRBJ2-1 14 TRBV20-1 many TGCAGTGCTAGAAGGGCTAGCGAGGTCAATGAGCAGTTCTTC CSARRASEVNEQFF
TRBD2 TRBJ2-3 15 TRBV7-2 few TGTGCCAGCAGAAGGGCTAGCGGGCGCACAGATACGCAGTATTTT CASRRASGRTDTQYF
. TRBJ1-4 14 TRBV6-6 . TGTGCCAGCAGTTACAGCGCAACTAATGAAAAACTGTTTTTT CASSYSATNEKLFF
TRBD1 TRBJ1-5 17 TRBV6-1 . TGTGCCAGCAGTGCCCATGGACAGGGACTTGACGGTCAGCCCCAGCATTTT CASSAHGQGLDGQPQHF
. TRBJ1-5 14 TRBV27 few TGTGCCAGCTCACCAACTGGCCCACATCAGCCCCAGCATTTT CASSPTGPHQPQHF
TRBD1 TRBJ1-3 16 TRBV20-1 few TGCAGTGCTAGAGAGGACAGGGGAGCTGGAGGAAACACCATATATTTT CSAREDRGAGGNTIYF
TRBD2 TRBJ2-3 16 TRBV4-2 many TGTGCCAGCAGCCAAGACGTAGCGGGGGTGACAGATACGCAGTATTTT CASSQDVAGVTDTQYF
TRBD1 TRBJ1-5 15 TRBV19 . TGTGCCAGTAGTAGGACAGGAGCAAGCAATCAGCCCCAGCATTTT CASSRTGASNQPQHF
. TRBJ1-6 16 TRBV5-1 . TGCGCCAGCAGCTTGGAAGTCTGGCCGAATAATTCACCCCTCCACTTT CASSLEVWPNNSPLHF
. TRBJ2-7 13 TRBV10-3 few TGTGCCATCACCCGGTCCTTATCCTACGAGCAGTACTTC CAITRSLSYEQYF
. TRBJ1-1 15 TRBV18 few TGTGCCAGCTCACCAGGCTTAAGCGAGGGTTACGGAGCTTTCTTT CASSPGLSEGYGAFF
. TRBJ1-1 16 TRBV27 . TGTGCCAGCAAAGAACGTAAACAGGGATGGAACACTGAAGCTTTCTTT CASKERKQGWNTEAFF